Below are 18 T cell receptor beta chains sequenced from a single sample in a study of regulatory T cells in long-lasting Graves disease. Sequencing libraries for TCR beta were prepared with iRepertoire HTBI primers and Arm-PCR of CDR3 regions. TCRdb ran MiXCR on the multiplex PCR reads and lists one entry per CDR3 protein. The sample holds around 450,000 distinct CDR3 sequences, about 16% seen once. The time point here: newly diagnosed GD, antithyroid drugs for less than 3 months. Making the TCR library involved RNA that had been extracted from PBMCs. These same records also appear under a second study, on T cells in Graves' hyperthyroidism and ophthalmopathy.

The sample consisted of peripheral blood mononuclear cells (PBMCs), taken at new diagnosis, from a patient treated with antithyroid drugs. The receptors shown here come from a woman in her twenties or thirties with Graves disease.

This clonotype was observed many times. The V and J genes are TRBV12-3 or TRBV12-4 and TRBJ2-1; no firm D call. This CDR3 spans 13 amino acids. The V end lost 1 base, the J end lost 9 bases, and 10 bases lay between the germline ends. CDR3 sequence reads: CASSLGGESEQFF. The CDR3 coding sequence is TGTGCCAGCAGTTTAGGGGGTGAATCTGAGCAGTTCTTC.

The chain links TRBV5-1 to TRBJ1-1; D is undetermined. The CDR3 extends over 17 amino acids. V lost 0 bases and J 0 bases, leaving 15 bases between the germline ends. The V gene's germline CDR1 is SGHRS and CDR2 YFSETQ. The CDR3 spells CASSLAPAAHMNTEAFF. The CDR3, as DNA: TGCGCCAGCAGCTTGGCCCCCGCTGCCCACATGAACACTGAAGCTTTCTTT.

This clonotype has only a few counts. The rearrangement uses TRBV24-1 and TRBJ2-1; D could derive from TRBD1 or TRBD2 (5 bases each). The ends were cut back, 0 bases at V and 4 bases at J, with 12 bases in the middle. The CDR3 is 16 residues long. Germline V gene lookup returns CDR1 KGHDR and CDR2 SFDVKD. The CDR3 nucleotides read TGTGCCACCAGTGATTTGCAGGGTGGAGGTTACAATGAGCAGTTCTTC. It translates to CATSDLQGGGYNEQFF.

This clonotype was detected many times. J is TRBJ2-5 and V is TRBV3-1; 10 bases match TRBD1. V shed 4 bases and J 5 bases; nucleotides not matched to a gene: 4. The CDR3 is made up of 14 amino acids. CDR1 and CDR2 from the germline V gene are LGHDT and YNNKEL (reference sequence). The CDR3 reads CASSLRDRGETQYF. DNA of the CDR3: TGTGCCAGCAGCCTCCGGGACAGGGGTGAGACCCAGTACTTC.

The chain joins TRBV20-1 to TRBJ2-7, with TRBD2 as a possible D gene (6 bases). This CDR3 has 14 residues. CDR1 and CDR2 (germline): DFQATT, SNEGSKA (reference sequence). V lost 4 bases to trimming and J lost 2 bases, with 15 bases between them. The CDR3 DNA follows: TGCAGTGCTACGGGCGGGATCAGAGCCTACGAGCAGTACTTC. Translated, it gives CSATGGIRAYEQYF.

Comments on this clonotype: A much larger clone differs from this one at a single base, so this may be a read error. The J gene is TRBJ1-5, the V gene TRBV6-2 or TRBV6-3; 7 positions match TRBD1. The CDR3 is made up of 14 amino acids. J was trimmed by 9 bases and V by 7 bases; bases with no gene match: 12. Germline CDR1 reads MNHEY; CDR2 reads SVGEGT. CDR3 protein: CASTRQGSHRPQHF. The DNA of the CDR3 is TGTGCCAGCACCCGACAGGGATCGCATCGGCCCCAGCATTTT.

This clonotype was seen repeatedly, ten times or more. The chain links TRBV10-3 to TRBJ2-3, with no clear D. The CDR3 totals 13 residues. The germline gives CDR1 ENHRY, CDR2 SYGVKD. V gave up 1 base and J gave up 10 bases, with 12 bases separating them. The CDR3 DNA is TGTGCCATCAGTGAGTTTACCAGTAGGGCGCAGTATTTT. Its protein is CAISEFTSRAQYF.

This clonotype has ten or more counts. The rearrangement links TRBV14 to TRBJ1-1, with 8 bases matching TRBD1. Germline assignment: CDR1 SGHDN and CDR2 FVKESK. This CDR3 has 15 amino acids. After removal of 5 bases from V and 5 bases from J, the junction contained 10 bases not matched to a gene. In DNA form, the CDR3 reads TGTGCCAGCAGCATCAGGACAGGGAGGGAGACTGAAGCTTTCTTT. It codes for CASSIRTGRETEAFF.

Note on this clonotype: This likely came from a read error, as a far larger clone is one base away. The genes are TRBV11-2 and TRBJ2-1; D tentatively fits TRBD1 or TRBD2 (5 bases each). The ends were cut back, 6 bases at V and 2 bases at J, with 14 bases in the middle. Per germline, CDR1 SGHAT and CDR2 FQNNGV. The CDR3 is 15 amino acids. The CDR3 spells CASSMGDRTYNEQFF. CDR3 DNA sequence: TGTGCCAGCAGTATGGGGGACCGGACCTACAATGAGCAGTTCTTC.

The table lists this clonotype with a few counts. The chain combines TRBV5-4 with TRBJ2-7; TRBD2 aligns across 8 bases. The trim removed 2 bases at V and 3 bases at J, leaving 7 bases unmatched. Germline V gives CDR1 SGHNT, CDR2 YYREEE (reference sequence). This CDR3 contains 15 residues. For the CDR3, the DNA is TGTGCCAGCAGCTTTTCGACTAGCGCGGGCTACGAGCAGTACTTC. As protein: CASSFSTSAGYEQYF.

The chain combines TRBV19 with TRBJ2-1; D may be TRBD2 (6 bases). CDR3 size: 16 residues. V dropped 7 bases and J dropped 3 bases, with 19 bases sitting between them. Germline V gene sequence: CDR1 LNHDA, CDR2 SQIVND (reference sequence). CDR3: CASTHSDFGSYNEQFF. In DNA, the CDR3 is TGTGCCAGTACCCACTCAGACTTCGGGAGCTACAATGAGCAGTTCTTC.

The genes are TRBV20-1 and TRBJ2-7; D remains ambiguous. Germline loops: CDR1 DFQATT, CDR2 SNEGSKA (reference sequence). V was pared by 6 bases and J by 1 base, with 16 bases between. The CDR3 has 14 amino acids. CDR3 in amino acids: CSAALYLGSYEQYF. CDR3 nucleotide sequence: TGCAGTGCCGCCTTGTATTTAGGGTCCTACGAGCAGTACTTC.

V usage is TRBV24-1 and J usage is TRBJ2-2; D gene uncertain. The CDR3 is 14 residues long. Trimming removed 1 base from V and 2 bases from J, with 4 bases in between. CDR1 is KGHDR, CDR2 SFDVKD, per germline. CDR3 DNA: TGTGCCACCAGTGATTTACGCAACACCGGGGAGCTGTTTTTT. Residues: CATSDLRNTGELFF.

The V and J genes are TRBV7-3 and TRBJ2-1, with D perhaps matching TRBD2 (6 bases). The germline V and J ends were trimmed by 5 bases and 10 bases, with 15 bases remaining between them. Germline values: CDR1 SGHTA, CDR2 FQGTGA. CDR3 length equals 13 residues. The CDR3 region is CASSPRDLSEQFF. In DNA form, the CDR3 reads TGTGCCAGCAGCCCCCGGGACTTGTCGGAGCAGTTCTTC.

V usage is TRBV7-2 and J usage is TRBJ2-7; either TRBD1 or TRBD2 may fit D (6 bases each). With 5 bases removed from V and 2 bases from J, the gap between germline ends came to 10 bases. Germline loops: CDR1 SGHTA, CDR2 FQGNSA. CDR3 length: 13 amino acids. CDR3 protein: CASSPGATYEQYF. CDR3 nucleotide sequence: TGTGCCAGCAGCCCGGGGGCCACCTACGAGCAGTACTTC.

This clonotype has a count of ten or more. The chain employs TRBV2 and TRBJ2-5; D is perhaps TRBD1 or TRBD2 (6 bases each). The CDR3 extends over 15 amino acids. CDR1 is SNHLY, CDR2 FYNNEI, per germline. V lost 1 base and J 5 bases, leaving 14 bases between the germline ends. The CDR3 loop is CASSEGGGLRETQYF. CDR3 nucleotides: TGTGCCAGCAGTGAAGGTGGGGGGCTTCGGGAGACCCAGTACTTC.

The chain links TRBV7-3 to TRBJ2-7; 8 bases are shared with TRBD2. Germline-derived CDR1 and CDR2 are SGHTA and FQGTGA. This CDR3 comprises 18 residues. J gave up 6 bases and V 0 bases, and 16 bases lay outside the gene matches. CDR3: CASSLTPGTSGMGREQYF. As DNA, the CDR3 is TGTGCCAGCAGCTTAACGCCCGGGACTAGTGGGATGGGTCGCGAGCAGTACTTC.

The V call is TRBV27, the J call TRBJ2-7; 8 bases are a match to TRBD1. The CDR3 consists of 15 residues. CDR1 and CDR2 (germline): MNHEY, SMNVEV (reference sequence). V was clipped by 3 bases and J by 1 base; unmatched bases: 5. For the CDR3, the DNA is TGTGCCAGCAGTTTGAACAGGGGGAAATCCTACGAGCAGTACTTC. Residues: CASSLNRGKSYEQYF.